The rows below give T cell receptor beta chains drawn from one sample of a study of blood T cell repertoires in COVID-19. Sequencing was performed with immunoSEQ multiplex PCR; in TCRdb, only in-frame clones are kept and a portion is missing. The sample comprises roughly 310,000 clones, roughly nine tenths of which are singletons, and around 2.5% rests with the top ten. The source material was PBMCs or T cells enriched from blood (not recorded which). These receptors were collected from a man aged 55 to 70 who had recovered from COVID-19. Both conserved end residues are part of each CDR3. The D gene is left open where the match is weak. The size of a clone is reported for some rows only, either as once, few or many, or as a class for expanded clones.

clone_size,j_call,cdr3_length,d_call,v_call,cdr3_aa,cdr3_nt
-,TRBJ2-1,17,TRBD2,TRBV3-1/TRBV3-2,CASSRLSGGKTYNEQFF,TGTGCCAGCAGCCGGCTCAGCGGGGGGAAGACCTACAATGAGCAGTTCTTC
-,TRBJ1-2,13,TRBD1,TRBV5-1,CASSPGTVYGYTF,TGCGCCAGCAGCCCCGGGACAGTTTATGGCTACACCTTC
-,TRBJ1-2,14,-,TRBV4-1,CASSLGGDTYGYTF,TGCGCCAGCAGCCTAGGAGGGGATACCTATGGCTACACCTTC
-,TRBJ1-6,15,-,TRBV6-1,CASSEVQGSVSPLHF,TGTGCCAGCAGTGAAGTGCAGGGGTCGGTTTCACCCCTCCACTTT
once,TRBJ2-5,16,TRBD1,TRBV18,CASSPYPTDRAETQYF,TGTGCCAGCTCTCCGTACCCTACGGACAGGGCTGAGACCCAGTACTTC
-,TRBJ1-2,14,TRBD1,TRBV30,CAWKPMGQVNGYTF,TGTGCCTGGAAGCCCATGGGACAGGTTAACGGCTACACCTTC
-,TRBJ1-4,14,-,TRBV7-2,CASSPRTLNEKLFF,TGTGCCAGCAGCCCACGTACTTTAAATGAAAAACTGTTTTTT
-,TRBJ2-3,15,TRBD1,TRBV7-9,CASSTRGTGSDTQYF,TGTGCCAGCAGCACGAGAGGGACAGGGTCAGATACGCAGTATTTT
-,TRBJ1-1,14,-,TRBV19,CASSTPGLNTEAFF,TGTGCCAGTAGTACCCCTGGGCTGAACACTGAAGCTTTCTTT
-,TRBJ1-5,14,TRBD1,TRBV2,CASREGQGNQPQHF,TGTGCCAGCAGGGAAGGACAGGGCAATCAGCCCCAGCATTTT
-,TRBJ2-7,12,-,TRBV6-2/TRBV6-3,CASSPGFYEQYF,TGTGCCAGCAGTCCGGGATTCTACGAGCAGTACTTC
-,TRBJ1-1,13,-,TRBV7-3,CASSLEEDTEAFF,TGTGCCAGCAGCTTAGAGGAGGACACTGAAGCTTTCTTT
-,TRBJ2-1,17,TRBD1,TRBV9,CASSASPRDRGLFEQFF,TGTGCCAGCAGCGCCTCCCCCCGGGACAGGGGGCTTTTTGAGCAGTTCTTC
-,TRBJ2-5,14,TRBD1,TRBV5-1,CASSLGQAKETQYF,TGCGCCAGCAGCCTGGGACAGGCCAAAGAGACCCAGTACTTC
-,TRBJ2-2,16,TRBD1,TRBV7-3,CASSSIGQANTGELFF,TGTGCCAGCAGCTCCATCGGACAGGCGAACACCGGGGAGCTGTTTTTT
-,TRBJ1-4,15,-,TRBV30,CAWTSGGHANEKLFF,TGTGCCTGGACCTCGGGGGGGCACGCTAATGAAAAACTGTTTTTT
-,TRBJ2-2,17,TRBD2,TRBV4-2,CASSQNSGGLDTGELFF,TGTGCCAGCAGCCAAAATAGCGGGGGGCTGGACACCGGGGAGCTGTTTTTT
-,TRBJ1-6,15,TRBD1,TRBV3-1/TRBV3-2,CASSQQGVSDSPLHF,TGTGCCAGCAGCCAACAGGGGGTGAGTGATTCACCCCTCCACTTT
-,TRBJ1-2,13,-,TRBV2,CASSELQGGGYTF,TGTGCCAGCAGTGAATTGCAGGGAGGTGGCTACACCTTC
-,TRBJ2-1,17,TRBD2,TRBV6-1,CASSEGASGKPLNEQFF,TGTGCCAGCAGTGAAGGGGCTAGCGGGAAGCCATTGAATGAGCAGTTCTTC
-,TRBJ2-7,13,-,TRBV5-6,CASSLGWAGEQYF,TGTGCCAGCAGCTTGGGGTGGGCCGGCGAGCAGTACTTC
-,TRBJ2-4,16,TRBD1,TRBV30,CAWSPGGFEAKNIQYF,TGTGCCTGGAGTCCAGGGGGCTTCGAAGCCAAAAACATTCAGTACTTC
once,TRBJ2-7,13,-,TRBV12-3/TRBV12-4,CASDTQAPYEQYF,TGTGCCAGCGATACCCAAGCGCCGTACGAGCAGTACTTC
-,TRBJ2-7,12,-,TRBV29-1,CSVKPGRYEQYF,TGCAGCGTTAAACCGGGTCGGTACGAGCAGTACTTC
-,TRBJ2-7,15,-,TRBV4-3,CASSQALGQGYEQYF,TGCGCCAGCAGCCAGGCCCTTGGGCAGGGCTACGAGCAGTACTTC
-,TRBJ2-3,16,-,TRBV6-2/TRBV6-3,CASSFHSGSSTDTQYF,TGTGCCAGCAGTTTCCACAGCGGTTCTAGCACAGATACGCAGTATTTT
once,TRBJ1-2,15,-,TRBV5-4,CASSLGGGYNYGYTF,TGTGCCAGCAGCTTGGGCGGGGGTTATAACTATGGCTACACCTTC
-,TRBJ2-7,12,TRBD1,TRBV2,CASRPGQYEQYF,TGTGCCAGCAGACCGGGACAGTACGAGCAGTACTTC
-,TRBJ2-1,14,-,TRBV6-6,CASSYSSVYNEQFF,TGTGCCAGCAGTTACTCGTCAGTATACAATGAGCAGTTCTTC
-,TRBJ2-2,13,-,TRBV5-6,CASSLGVTGELFF,TGTGCCAGCAGCTTGGGTGTAACCGGGGAGCTGTTTTTT